The source of this TCR beta chain is a study of shared clonotypes between healthy human individuals. The donors were adults (healthy and HIV-negative) with no recent acute infections or vaccinations. Profiling relied on immunoSEQ multiplex PCR, and the TCRdb table lists in-frame clones only, not all of them. This table has 1.5 million to 1.9 million clones, 98% appearing once. This CDR3 contains 16 residues. Germline V gene sequence: CDR1 KGHSH, CDR2 LQKENI. The V end was cut by 3 bases, the J end by 1 base, with 15 bases between. Sequencing used naive CD4+ T cells sorted from blood. The subset was: CD45RA+ positively selected. The TCR comes from a man aged 25-45 years in good health. The chain carries TRBV18 and TRBJ1-1; perhaps TRBD1 as D (6 bases). DNA for the CDR3: TGTGCCAGCTCACCCCTGACAGGAGGGTCGAACACTGAAGCTTTCTTT. This translates into CASSPLTGGSNTEAFF.